Below, 21 T cell receptor beta chains from the same sample are listed, as sequenced in a study of beta chain features in type 1 diabetes. The entirety of the isolated RNA underwent reverse transcription, so expressed TCRB transcripts were sequenced. The assay was immunoSEQ multiplex PCR, and TCRdb's table has in-frame clones only and misses some. This table has some 220,000 clones, approximately 11% appearing once. Sequences were obtained from central memory CD4+ T cells from blood. These TCRs come from a young man in good health.

CDR3 sequence: CASSWLHGEDEQFF. Here the CDR3 DNA reads TGCGCCAGCAGCTGGCTCCACGGGGAGGATGAGCAGTTCTTC. The chain has TRBV5-1 and TRBJ2-1; D possibly corresponds to TRBD2 (6 bases). V lost 3 bases to trimming and J lost 8 bases, with 15 bases between them. The length of the CDR3 is 14 residues. The germline gives CDR1 SGHRS, CDR2 YFSETQ.

The V and J genes are TRBV18 and TRBJ1-1; 10 bases agree with TRBD1. The germline gives CDR1 KGHSH, CDR2 LQKENI. Trimming took 3 bases from V and 5 from J; bases not matched to a gene: 6. The CDR3 covers 15 residues. The CDR3 loop reads CASSPGQGQLTEAFF. The DNA for the CDR3 is TGTGCCAGCTCACCGGGACAGGGGCAACTAACTGAAGCTTTCTTT.

Only a few counts were recorded for this clone. The chain is built from TRBV29-1 and TRBJ2-5; 8 bases map to TRBD2. The germline gives CDR1 SQVTM, CDR2 ANQGSEA. The CDR3 extends over 14 amino acids. V shed 3 bases and J 1 base; nucleotides not matched to a gene: 4. The CDR3 region has the DNA TGCAGCGTTGACGGGGGGGTGACCCAAGAGACCCAGTACTTC. Encoded protein: CSVDGGVTQETQYF. The whole variable domain, remainder taken from reference TRBV29-1 and TRBJ2-5, is SAVISQKPSRDICQRGTSLTIQCQVDSQVTMMFWYRQQPGQSLTLIATANQGSEATYESGFVIDKFPISRPNLTFSTLTVSNMSPEDSSIYLCSVDGGVTQETQYFGPGTRLLVL.

The CDR3 protein is CASSSDRGAGELFF. The DNA of the CDR3 is TGCGCCAGCAGCTCCGACAGGGGCGCCGGGGAGCTGTTTTTT. The V gene is TRBV5-1, the J gene TRBJ2-2; 8 bases are shared with TRBD1. Losses at the gene ends were 3 bases for V and 6 bases for J; bases not matched to a gene: 4. CDR3 length: 14 residues. Germline loops: CDR1 SGHRS, CDR2 YFSETQ.

This clone was seen a handful of times. V is TRBV14 and J is TRBJ2-1, with D tentatively TRBD2 (6 bases). Germline CDR1 and CDR2: SGHDN and FVKESK. Trimming pared 4 bases from V and 9 bases from J, leaving 19 bases between. The CDR3 is 15 residues long. The CDR3 DNA reads TGTGCCAGCAGCCTTCTCCCGGGACTCCCTAGTGAGCAGTTCTTC. This encodes CASSLLPGLPSEQFF.

This clone has more than one count but fewer than ten. This rearrangement joins TRBV29-1 to TRBJ2-3; D gene unclear. Germline values: CDR1 SQVTM, CDR2 ANQGSEA. CDR3 length: 13 amino acids. V lost 6 bases, J lost 5 bases, and 15 bases lay in between. CDR3 DNA sequence: TGCAGCGTCTCTAGGAGTATGGTAGATACGCAGTATTTT. Translating it yields CSVSRSMVDTQYF.

This clone was detected only a few times. The chain recombines TRBV7-2 with TRBJ2-5; possible D gene TRBD2, 5 bases. The CDR3 extends over 14 amino acids. V lost 5 bases and J 1 base, leaving 11 bases between the germline ends. Germline CDR1 reads SGHTA; CDR2 reads FQGNSA. CDR3: CASSAARAQETQYF. The CDR3 region has the DNA TGTGCCAGCAGCGCAGCGAGGGCCCAAGAGACCCAGTACTTC.

This clone is deemed medium-sized. The rearrangement joins TRBV21-1 to TRBJ2-3; TRBD2 is the table's D call and was not checked against the DNA. TRBV21-1 is annotated as a pseudogene. The CDR3 covers 15 residues. CDR3 nucleotides: TGTGCCAGCAGCAAAGCCCCGCACGTGGAGGATACGCAGTATTTT. This gives the protein CASSKAPHVEDTQYF.

The CDR3 bases are TGTGCCAGCAGCTCCGGACAGGATCCTTCCTACGAGCAGTACTTC. This gives the protein CASSSGQDPSYEQYF. The chain recombines TRBV7-8 with TRBJ2-7; 7 bases align to TRBD1. V shed 4 bases, J shed 1 base, and the junction held 7 bases outside the gene matches. The germline CDR1 and CDR2 sequences are SGHVS and FQNEAQ. The CDR3 has 15 residues.

The chain uses TRBV11-2 and TRBJ2-3; D unresolved. The CDR3 is 15 amino acids. Looked up from germline, CDR1 is SGHAT and CDR2 is FQNNGV. Trimming left V 0 bases short and J 6 bases short, with 13 bases between. CDR3 sequence reads: CASSLDGGLGDTQYF. In DNA form, the CDR3 reads TGTGCCAGCAGCTTAGATGGCGGTCTGGGCGATACGCAGTATTTT.

This clone was seen repeatedly, ten times or more. The genes are TRBV11-2 and TRBJ2-3; TRBD2 might be the D (6 bases). The CDR3 spans 15 residues. The ends were cut back, 5 bases at V and 1 base at J, with 13 bases in the middle. CDR1 SGHAT and CDR2 FQNNGV come from the germline V gene. CDR3 nucleotides: TGTGCCAGCAGCACGAACCGCGGGGGCACAGATACGCAGTATTTT. This encodes CASSTNRGGTDTQYF.

In its sample, this clone was seen many times. CDR3 sequence: CAWSGDPLEEQYF. CDR3 sequence (DNA): TGTGCCTGGAGTGGGGATCCTTTGGAAGAGCAGTACTTC. This rearrangement joins TRBV30 to TRBJ2-7, with D hard to call. The germline V gene has CDR1 GTSNPN and CDR2 SVGIG (reference sequence). V was clipped by 1 base and J by 7 bases, with 14 bases between them. The CDR3 runs 13 residues.

CDR3 in DNA: TGTGCCAGCAGCCCCGGGACGGTTAACACTGAAGCTTTCTTT. Amino acids: CASSPGTVNTEAFF. The V gene is TRBV4-2, the J gene TRBJ1-1; possibly TRBD1 for D (5 bases). Trimming cost V 4 bases and J 2 bases, with 11 bases left between them. From germline, CDR1 is LGHNA and CDR2 YNFKEQ. The CDR3 consists of 14 residues.

The V gene is TRBV7-2, the J gene TRBJ2-7, with D hard to call. The germline CDR1 and CDR2 sequences are SGHTA and FQGNSA. The CDR3 has 14 residues. V lost 2 bases, J lost 0 bases, and 8 bases lay in between. Here the CDR3 reads CASSLFSISYEQYF. Here the CDR3 DNA reads TGTGCCAGCAGCTTATTTAGCATCTCCTACGAGCAGTACTTC.

This chain uses TRBV7-9 with TRBJ2-5, with 14 bases lining up with TRBD2. This CDR3 has 16 amino acids. Looked up from germline, CDR1 is SEHNR and CDR2 is FQNEAQ (reference sequence). J lost 2 bases, V lost 5 bases, and 4 bases had no gene match. The CDR3, as DNA: TGTGCCAGCAGCCCCGGGACTAGCGGGAGTCAAGAGACCCAGTACTTC. This sequence encodes CASSPGTSGSQETQYF.

The V and J genes are TRBV15 and TRBJ1-4; 7 bases match TRBD1. The CDR3 extends over 14 amino acids. Germline CDR1 reads LNHNV; CDR2 reads YYDKDF (reference sequence). J gave up 4 bases and V 7 bases, and 6 bases lay outside the gene matches. The CDR3 sequence is CATMPDRNNEKLFF. CDR3 nucleotide sequence: TGTGCCACCATGCCGGACAGGAATAATGAAAAACTGTTTTTT.

The V gene is TRBV11-1, the J gene TRBJ2-7, with unresolved D. The ends were cut back, 1 base at V and 3 bases at J, with 10 bases in the middle. The germline gives CDR1 SGHAT, CDR2 FQDESV (reference sequence). There are 14 residues in the CDR3. The CDR3 bases are TGTGCCAGCAGCTTAGTAGGCAGTAACTACGAGCAGTACTTC. It yields the protein CASSLVGSNYEQYF.

This clone was recorded many times. The rearrangement links TRBV21-1 to TRBJ2-5; TRBD2, the table's D call, was not compared with the DNA. TRBV21-1 is a documented pseudogene. This CDR3 is built from 12 residues. The DNA for the CDR3 is TGTGCCAGCAGCAAATATCAAGAGACCCAGTACTTC. It specifies CASSKYQETQYF.

The table lists this clone with a few counts. The chain combines TRBV18 with TRBJ2-1, with D uncertain. V was clipped by 6 bases and J by 8 bases, with 11 bases between them. The germline CDR1 and CDR2 sequences are KGHSH and LQKENI. The CDR3 loop spans 12 amino acids. In nucleotides, the CDR3 is TGTGCCAGCTCGGTTCTAGAGCATGAGCAGTTCTTC. The encoded protein is CASSVLEHEQFF.

This clone was detected a few times. The chain links TRBV12-5 to TRBJ1-1; no reliable D call. Germline CDR1 and CDR2: LGHNT and FRNRAP. The CDR3 runs to 13 residues. Trimming removed 1 base at V and 1 base at J, with 4 bases between. In DNA, the CDR3 is TGTGCTAGTGGTTTGGAGCCGAACACTGAAGCTTTCTTT. Its translation: CASGLEPNTEAFF.

The chain couples TRBV9 to TRBJ1-1; 7 bases are a match to TRBD1. V lost 0 bases and J lost 0; bases outside the gene matches: 14. The CDR3 runs to 19 residues. In germline, CDR1 is SGDLS, CDR2 YYNGEE. CDR3 sequence reads: CASSVEETGNYRMNTEAFF. CDR3 DNA: TGTGCCAGCAGCGTAGAAGAGACAGGGAATTACCGCATGAACACTGAAGCTTTCTTT.